This T cell receptor (beta chain) was retrieved from a study of blood T cell repertoires in COVID-19. Study summary: Specimens from acute and convalescent COVID-19 originated in the United States, Italy and Spain. T cells, B-cell-depleted T cells, or PBMCs provided the cDNA or gDNA that served as material.

Repertoires were generated with immunoSEQ multiplex PCR, while TCRdb's copy carries only in-frame clones and drops some. The table records 150,000 or so clones, about 85% of them present only once. The CDR3 runs to 12 residues. Trimming cost V 2 bases and J 4 bases, with 3 bases left between them. CDR1 is WSHSY and CDR2 is SAAADI in the germline V gene. The cohort comprised adults aged 18 to 89 years residing in about two dozen US areas. This sequence was found in a woman between 50 and 59 years old who had recovered from COVID-19. V gene TRBV10-2 combines with J gene TRBJ2-1; D not certain. The specimen sequenced was PBMCs or T cells enriched from blood (not recorded which). The CDR3 loop reads CASSEVYNEQFF. CDR3 in DNA: TGCGCCAGCAGTGAGGTATACAATGAGCAGTTCTTC.